This T cell receptor (beta chain) was found in a study of blood T cells in healthy people across ages (dated by TCRdb to between 2014 and 2016). Background for the entire study: In model experiments, roughly one uniquely barcoded TCR beta cDNA molecule per two T cells was captured by template switching. To track age-related changes in TCR beta repertoire diversity, the study relied on deep sequencing normalized with unique cDNA molecular identifiers. The donors were divided into four age groups: young (average roughly 17 years), middle-aged (approximately 42), aged (about 60) and long-lived (nearly 85). To avoid experimental bias, donors of different ages were randomly spread across the sequencing lanes. Using the same blood draw, the study looked at two additional independent replicas of 1 million unique cDNA reads for two donors, one aged 18 to 30 and the other aged 80 or older. The research as a whole found: The CMV infection status of donors was not known, potentially confounding age-related changes in expanded clonotypes. Bulk unsorted PBMC profiling prevented conclusive comparison of naive and antigen-experienced compartments. Estimates of total diversity based on one million sequenced T cells were considered lower bounds and underestimates. A strong correlation was found between observed TCR beta diversity and the percentage of naive T cells measured by flow cytometry. Observed TCR beta diversity per million T cells fell roughly linearly with age, and a significant reduction was already apparent by age around 44. Compared with the aged group, the long-lived group had more naive CD4+ T cells, fewer expanded clones and increased TCR diversity, suggesting age selection.

Donors were 39 systemically healthy Caucasian individuals from Russia aged roughly 6 to 90 years. Around 10 milliliters of peripheral blood were collected from each donor into EDTA-treated Vacutainer tubes. Ficoll-Paque density-gradient centrifugation was used to isolate PBMCs, with at least 6 million per sample. Trizol reagent was used to extract total RNA from the PBMCs, yielding at least 6 micrograms per sample. Naive CD45RAhigh/CD27high T cell percentages were measured by flow cytometry on a PBMC aliquot from every donor. The germline V and J ends show losses of 4 bases and 7 bases respectively, and no gene match explains 9 bases of the junction. From a lookup of the germline V gene, CDR1 and CDR2 are SNHLY and FYNNEI. From its cysteine to its phenylalanine, the CDR3 spans 15 amino acids. The kept DNA is CDR3 alone, 45 bases in frame from the first base. Regarding this clonotype: It has no known antigen specificity. Base qualities are not provided; no much larger clone lies one nucleotide away.

Library preparation used 5' RACE. For sequencing, an Illumina HiSeq 2500 was employed. A second PCR of roughly 6 to 11 cycles was run with a J-beta primer mix and a sample-barcoded 5' primer. Each TCR beta cDNA molecule received a unique molecular identifier from a template-switch 5' adaptor carrying 12 random nucleotides. At least 2.5 million CDR3-containing paired-end reads were obtained from each sample. First-strand cDNA was synthesized from all RNA with the Mint cDNA synthesis kit, primed by a TRBC-specific oligonucleotide. Following uracil-DNA glycosylase treatment, a first 18-cycle PCR with universal primers M1SS and BC2_uni_R was performed on all cDNA. In the source study's methods: For normalization, 1 million high-quality reads were randomly selected from each sample, with every read carrying a distinct molecular identifier. Reads with shared molecular identifiers were discarded instead of being binned into consensus sequences. MiTCR, set to a Q25 quality threshold and the strictest error-elimination algorithm, was used for CDR3 identification, clonotype clustering and error correction. A nonparametric unseen species model with Euler transformation was used to estimate a lower bound on total TCR beta diversity. Clones were called with MiXCR by TCRdb after fastp trimmed the public reads at Q25, and only in-frame beta chains were retained. Identical CDR3 proteins give one entry, which carries the most common genes and DNA. The V and J calls come from TCRdb's annotation, not from the publication. This sample comprises about 1.1 million distinct CDR3 sequences, less than 45% of them detected only once. The ten most abundant clones make up around 13% of the sample.

The sequencing input was blood. The sequence is built from TRBV2 and TRBJ1-4, and TRBD1 matches 7 of the central bases. The clonotype comes from a man aged 18 to 30 in good health. The nucleotides read TGTGCCAGCAGTGGACAGGGAAGTATGGGTGAAAAACTGTTTTTT. Protein translation: CASSGQGSMGEKLFF.